The 30 T cell receptor beta chains listed next were all sequenced from one sample in a study of shared clonotypes between healthy human individuals. Clones were sequenced by immunoSEQ multiplex PCR, and TCRdb holds only the in-frame ones, with some missing. This sample yields roughly 2 million clones, of which under 97% are seen a single time; approximately 0.13% belongs to the top ten. The specimen sequenced was naive CD4+ T cells sorted from blood. Subset indicated: CD45RA+ positively selected. The receptors were gathered from a man younger than 35 in good health.

This chain connects TRBV28 to TRBJ2-7; maybe TRBD1 (5 bases). This CDR3 contains 14 residues. Trimming shortened V by 5 bases and J by 3 bases, and 14 bases separated the two germline ends. Germline V gene sequence: CDR1 MDHEN, CDR2 SYDVKM. The CDR3 spells CASSPDSSRYEQYF. The CDR3 DNA reads as TGTGCCAGCAGTCCCGACAGTTCTCGCTACGAGCAGTACTTC.

The chain links TRBV10-3 to TRBJ1-5, with D tentatively TRBD1 (6 bases). Germline lookup yields CDR1 ENHRY and CDR2 SYGVKD. The ends were cut back, 10 bases at V and 4 bases at J, with 14 bases in the middle. This CDR3 spans 13 amino acids. CDR3 bases: TGTGCCAGTACACAGGGATTAAATCAGCCCCAGCATTTT. It encodes CASTQGLNQPQHF.

This rearrangement joins TRBV11-2 to TRBJ2-3; D tentatively reads TRBD1 or TRBD2 (6 bases each). The CDR3 contains 18 residues. V was trimmed by 5 bases and J by 0 bases, leaving 21 bases between them. The V gene's germline CDR1 is SGHAT and CDR2 FQNNGV. The CDR3 region has the DNA TGTGCCAGCAGCCGCGTGGGACCGGGGGCCCCTAGCACAGATACGCAGTATTTT. Translating it yields CASSRVGPGAPSTDTQYF.

The rearrangement links TRBV6-1 to TRBJ2-3, with 9 bases that match TRBD2. The germline V gene has CDR1 MNHNS and CDR2 SASEGT. The CDR3 length is 17 residues. The trim removed 4 bases at V and 1 base at J, leaving 9 bases unmatched. CDR3 nucleotides: TGTGCCAGCAGTGGGCGGGAGGGGGGCGTGGGCACAGATACGCAGTATTTT. Its protein product is CASSGREGGVGTDTQYF.

This clone showed up just once. The chain carries TRBV27 and TRBJ2-7; weak D call: TRBD2 (7 bases). The CDR3 extends over 13 amino acids. V lost 4 bases, J lost 6 bases, and 13 bases lay in between. Germline V lookup: CDR1 MNHEY, CDR2 SMNVEV (reference sequence). CDR3 coding DNA: TGTGCCAGCAGTTACAGGGAGGGGCTCGAGCAGTACTTC. This sequence encodes CASSYREGLEQYF.

V gene TRBV7-9 combines with J gene TRBJ2-1; 9 bases are a match to TRBD1. Trimming took 3 bases from V and 8 from J; bases not matched to a gene: 5. Germline V gives CDR1 SEHNR, CDR2 FQNEAQ (reference sequence). The CDR3 spans 14 residues. The CDR3 bases are TGTGCCAGCAGCTTTGGGACAGGGAAGCATGAGCAGTTCTTC. Residues: CASSFGTGKHEQFF. The variable domain in full, completed from reference TRBV7-9 and TRBJ2-1, reads DTGVSQNPRHKITKRGQNVTFRCDPISEHNRLYWYRQTLGQGPEFLTYFQNEAQLEKSRLLSDRFSAERPKGSFSTLEIQRTEQGDSAMYLCASSFGTGKHEQFFGPGTRLTVL.

This sequence joins TRBV18 and TRBJ1-2, with D maybe TRBD1 (6 bases). The CDR3 sequence is 13 residues long. V lost 6 bases to trimming and J lost 7 bases, with 15 bases between them. CDR1 KGHSH and CDR2 LQKENI come from the germline V gene. CDR3 DNA sequence: TGTGCCAGCTCCCCCGAGGGGGTTGCTGGCTACACCTTC. Its protein is CASSPEGVAGYTF.

This chain joins TRBV6-1 and TRBJ2-7; D unresolved. Germline CDR1 is MNHNS and CDR2 is SASEGT. CDR3 length equals 14 residues. V shed 0 bases and J shed 3 bases, with 9 bases lying between them. CDR3 sequence (DNA): TGTGCCAGCAGTGAAGCTATCGGACGCTACGAGCAGTACTTC. This encodes CASSEAIGRYEQYF.

On this clone: Other DNA sequences in the same sample also yield this CDR3. The J gene is TRBJ1-5, the V gene TRBV6-1, with D unclear. The CDR3 runs to 15 residues. Germline V CDR1 and CDR2: MNHNS, SASEGT. V was cut by 1 base and J by 2 bases, with 9 bases left in between. The CDR3 coding sequence is TGTGCCAGCAGTGAAGGGAGGGTAGGCAATCAGCCCCAGCATTTT. Amino acid sequence: CASSEGRVGNQPQHF.

V and J are TRBV19 and TRBJ1-2; tentatively, D is TRBD1 (6 bases). The CDR3 is made up of 16 amino acids. Trimming cost V 7 bases and J 5 bases, with 23 bases left between them. Per germline, CDR1 LNHDA and CDR2 SQIVND (reference sequence). The CDR3 sequence: CASTATPGRGSYGYTF. CDR3 DNA sequence: TGTGCCAGTACCGCTACCCCGGGCAGGGGCTCGTATGGCTACACCTTC.

The J gene is TRBJ2-7, the V gene TRBV29-1; D unclear. Trimming left V 0 bases short and J 2 bases short, with 5 bases between. Germline assignment: CDR1 SQVTM and CDR2 ANQGSEA. There are 12 residues in the CDR3. The CDR3 reads CSVEDLTYEQYF. The CDR3 DNA reads as TGCAGCGTTGAAGATTTGACCTACGAGCAGTACTTC.

The chain links TRBV9 to TRBJ2-1; D possibly matches TRBD1 or TRBD2 (5 bases each). Germline V gives CDR1 SGDLS, CDR2 YYNGEE. V lost 3 bases, J lost 6 bases, and 13 bases lay in between. The CDR3 has 14 amino acids. CDR3 coding DNA: TGTGCCAGCAGCGCCTGGGACCTTGCCAATGAGCAGTTCTTC. Its translation: CASSAWDLANEQFF. Drawing the rest from reference TRBV9 and TRBJ2-1, the complete variable domain is DSGVTQTPKHLITATGQRVTLRCSPRSGDLSVYWYQQSLDQGLQFLIQYYNGEERAKGNILERFSAQQFPDLHSELNLSSLELGDSALYFCASSAWDLANEQFFGPGTRLTVL.

J is TRBJ2-7 and V is TRBV7-3, with 9 bases aligning to TRBD1. This CDR3 has 13 amino acids. V shed 5 bases and J 6 bases; nucleotides not matched to a gene: 5. Germline assignment: CDR1 SGHTA and CDR2 FQGTGA. The CDR3 coding sequence is TGTGCCAGCAGCCCGGGGACAGGGTTCGAGCAGTACTTC. Its translation is CASSPGTGFEQYF.

The chain is built from TRBV5-1 and TRBJ1-6; D call uncertain. Germline CDR1 SGHRS, CDR2 YFSETQ. CDR3 size: 12 residues. The V end lost 4 bases, the J end lost 9 bases, and 8 bases lay between the germline ends. In DNA, the CDR3 is TGCGCCAGCAGCCTGGACTCTTCACCCCTCCACTTT. Protein sequence: CASSLDSSPLHF.

V usage is TRBV5-4 and J usage is TRBJ2-1; TRBD2 aligns across 8 bases. The V gene end was trimmed by 0 bases and the J gene end by 7 bases; junction bases not matched to a gene: 6. CDR3 length equals 15 residues. The germline V gene has CDR1 SGHNT and CDR2 YYREEE (reference sequence). The CDR3 nucleotides are TGTGCCAGCAGCTTGGAAGCGGGAGTGGAAAATGAGCAGTTCTTC. This sequence encodes CASSLEAGVENEQFF.

This clone was recorded once. The CDR3 reads CASSPPGRGTEAFF. In DNA, the CDR3 is TGTGCCAGCAGTCCCCCCGGCAGGGGCACTGAAGCTTTCTTT. The chain carries TRBV27 and TRBJ1-1; maybe TRBD1 (6 bases). Germline CDR1 MNHEY, CDR2 SMNVEV (reference sequence). V shed 5 bases and J shed 4 bases, with 14 bases lying between them. This CDR3 region has 14 residues.

This chain connects TRBV5-1 to TRBJ1-4; D gene ambiguous. In germline, CDR1 is SGHRS, CDR2 YFSETQ. V was clipped by 6 bases and J by 7 bases, with 13 bases between them. CDR3 length: 13 residues. The CDR3 DNA is TGCGCCAGCACCATAGGGTATGGTGAAAAACTGTTTTTT. Its translation: CASTIGYGEKLFF. The complete variable domain, with remaining parts taken from reference TRBV5-1 and TRBJ1-4, reads KAGVTQTPRYLIKTRGQQVTLSCSPISGHRSVSWYQQTPGQGLQFLFEYFSETQRNKGNFPGRFSGRQFSNSRSEMNVSTLELGDSALYLCASTIGYGEKLFFGSGTQLSVL.

The chain carries TRBV21-1 and TRBJ2-5. TRBV21-1 has pseudogene status. The CDR3 length is 15 residues. CDR3 sequence reads: CASTVGPPQKETQYF. The CDR3 DNA is TGTGCCAGCACGGTGGGACCGCCCCAGAAGGAGACCCAGTACTTC.

J is TRBJ2-1 and V is TRBV28, with TRBD2 identical over 14 bases. V dropped 5 bases and J dropped 13; count of bases not matched to a gene: 10. Germline V lookup: CDR1 MDHEN, CDR2 SYDVKM. The CDR3 covers 15 residues. The CDR3 region is CASSAGLAGGVFQFF. CDR3 nucleotides: TGTGCCAGCAGTGCCGGACTAGCGGGGGGCGTTTTTCAGTTCTTC.

The V and J genes are TRBV2 and TRBJ2-3; D is perhaps TRBD2 (5 bases). CDR3 size: 15 residues. Germline V gene lookup returns CDR1 SNHLY and CDR2 FYNNEI. Trimming removed 2 bases at V and 6 bases at J, with 15 bases between. The chain's CDR3 is CASSERSGLADTQYF. The CDR3 DNA sequence: TGTGCCAGCAGTGAAAGGTCCGGACTGGCGGATACGCAGTATTTT.

In DNA form, the CDR3 reads TGTGCCAGCAGCTTAAGGCTAGAGGGCGAGCAGTTCTTC. Its protein product is CASSLRLEGEQFF. The chain joins TRBV11-2 to TRBJ2-1, with D perhaps matching TRBD2 (5 bases). The CDR3 sequence is 13 residues long. The germline gives CDR1 SGHAT, CDR2 FQNNGV. The ends were cut back, 2 bases at V and 10 bases at J, with 12 bases in the middle.

This chain joins TRBV6-6 and TRBJ2-7; weak D call: TRBD1 (5 bases). Per germline, CDR1 MNHNY and CDR2 SVGAGI (reference sequence). The ends were cut back, 7 bases at V and 0 bases at J, with 19 bases in the middle. CDR3 length: 16 residues. This CDR3 reads CASKNAQGSPSYEQYF. In DNA form, the CDR3 reads TGTGCCAGCAAAAACGCGCAGGGTTCCCCCTCCTACGAGCAGTACTTC.

This chain joins TRBV10-3 and TRBJ1-2, with TRBD1 as a possible D gene (5 bases). This CDR3 comprises 15 residues. CDR1 and CDR2 from the germline V gene are ENHRY and SYGVKD. Trimming took 10 bases from V and 4 from J, leaving 22 bases between them. The CDR3 DNA sequence: TGTGCCACTACAATGGACCTACAGGCGACCTATGGCTACACCTTC. Residues: CATTMDLQATYGYTF.

V and J are TRBV4-2 and TRBJ2-1; TRBD2 aligns across 8 bases. Unmatched junction bases numbered 11, after V lost 0 bases and J lost 10 bases. The CDR3 length is 16 residues. Germline V gene data show CDR1 as LGHNA and CDR2 as YNFKEQ. The CDR3 reads CASSQEGTRVPQEQFF. In nucleotides, the CDR3 is TGTGCCAGCAGCCAAGAAGGGACTAGGGTCCCACAGGAGCAGTTCTTC.

The chain joins TRBV11-2 to TRBJ2-6; TRBD2 is a possible D gene (6 bases). V lost 5 bases and J 4 bases, leaving 12 bases between the germline ends. The CDR3 sequence is 15 residues long. Germline V gene sequence: CDR1 SGHAT, CDR2 FQNNGV. In DNA form, the CDR3 reads TGTGCCAGCAGCCCCGGGAGAGGGGGGGCCAACGTCCTGACTTTC. Translation: CASSPGRGGANVLTF.

In DNA, the CDR3 is TGCAGCGTTTTCGACAGGGTGGGAACCGGGGAGCTGTTTTTT. Translated, it gives CSVFDRVGTGELFF. This chain joins TRBV29-1 and TRBJ2-2; 7 nucleotides align to TRBD1. The CDR3 totals 14 residues. Germline CDR1 reads SQVTM; CDR2 reads ANQGSEA. J gave up 5 bases and V 5 bases, and 8 bases lay outside the gene matches.

This chain connects TRBV27 to TRBJ2-3; D could derive from TRBD1 or TRBD2 (5 bases each). CDR3 length: 16 residues. Germline loops: CDR1 MNHEY, CDR2 SMNVEV (reference sequence). V gave up 8 bases and J gave up 5 bases, with 23 bases separating them. The CDR3: CASADRWDRWGDTQYF. The CDR3 region has the DNA TGTGCCAGCGCCGACCGTTGGGACCGGTGGGGAGATACGCAGTATTTT.

Turning to this clone: Since no conserved phenylalanine or tryptophan closes the CDR3, a read error is the likely cause. The chain recombines TRBV28 with TRBJ1-6; D unresolved. This CDR3 region has 15 residues. The germline V gene encodes CDR1 MDHEN and CDR2 SYDVKM. CDR3 loop: CVSSPQEGSNSPLHL. The CDR3 bases are TGTGTCAGCAGTCCTCAGGAGGGATCCAATTCACCCCTCCACCTT.

This chain connects TRBV4-1 to TRBJ2-7; 9 bases match TRBD1. V shed 7 bases and J 5 bases; nucleotides not matched to a gene: 9. The CDR3 consists of 14 residues. The V gene's germline CDR1 is MGHRA and CDR2 YSYEKL. CDR3 DNA: TGCGCCAGCAAAAGGGAGGACAGGGGCAACGAGCAGTACTTC. Its translation: CASKREDRGNEQYF.

This sequence joins TRBV13 and TRBJ2-3; D may be TRBD2 (6 bases). In germline, CDR1 is PRHDT, CDR2 FYEKMQ (reference sequence). This CDR3 comprises 13 residues. Trimming took off 6 bases at V and 9 bases at J, with 16 bases between the two ends. This chain's CDR3 is CASSSGGVGTQYF. The CDR3 nucleotides are TGTGCCAGCAGTTCCGGCGGGGTAGGAACGCAGTATTTT.